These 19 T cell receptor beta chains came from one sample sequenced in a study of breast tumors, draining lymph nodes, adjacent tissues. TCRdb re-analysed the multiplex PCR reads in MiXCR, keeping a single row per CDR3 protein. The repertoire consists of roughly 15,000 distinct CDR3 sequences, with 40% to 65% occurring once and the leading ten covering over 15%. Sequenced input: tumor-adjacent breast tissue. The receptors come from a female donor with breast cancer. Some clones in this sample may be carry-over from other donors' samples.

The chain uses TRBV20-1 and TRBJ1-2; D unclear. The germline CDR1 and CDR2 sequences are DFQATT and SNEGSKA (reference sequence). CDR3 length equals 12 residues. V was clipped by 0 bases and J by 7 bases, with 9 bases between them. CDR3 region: CSAREYGGGYTF. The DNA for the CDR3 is TGCAGTGCTAGAGAATATGGAGGTGGCTACACCTTC.

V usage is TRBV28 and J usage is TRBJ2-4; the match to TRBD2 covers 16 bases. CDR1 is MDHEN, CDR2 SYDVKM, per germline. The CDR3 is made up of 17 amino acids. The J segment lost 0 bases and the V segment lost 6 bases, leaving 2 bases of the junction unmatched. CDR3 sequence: CASRGTSGRAAKNIQYF. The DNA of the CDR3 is TGTGCCAGCAGGGGGACTAGCGGGAGGGCAGCCAAAAACATTCAGTACTTC.

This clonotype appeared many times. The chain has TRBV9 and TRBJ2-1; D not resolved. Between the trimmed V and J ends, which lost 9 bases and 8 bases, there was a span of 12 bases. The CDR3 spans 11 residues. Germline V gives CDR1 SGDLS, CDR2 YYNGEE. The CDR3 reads CANLSSHEQFF. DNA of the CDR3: TGTGCCAACCTGTCGTCGCATGAGCAGTTCTTC.

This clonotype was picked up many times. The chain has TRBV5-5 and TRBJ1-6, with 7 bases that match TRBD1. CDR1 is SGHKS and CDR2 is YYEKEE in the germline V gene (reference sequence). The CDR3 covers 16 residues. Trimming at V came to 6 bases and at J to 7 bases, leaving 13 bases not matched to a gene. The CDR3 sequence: CASNVAGGTENSPLHF. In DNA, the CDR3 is TGTGCCAGCAACGTAGCGGGAGGGACAGAGAATTCACCCCTCCACTTT.

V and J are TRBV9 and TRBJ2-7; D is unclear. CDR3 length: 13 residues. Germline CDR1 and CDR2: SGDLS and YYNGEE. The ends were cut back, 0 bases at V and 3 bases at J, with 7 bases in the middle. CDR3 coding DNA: TGTGCCAGCAGCGTAGGGAGTAGCTACGAGCAGTACTTC. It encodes CASSVGSSYEQYF.

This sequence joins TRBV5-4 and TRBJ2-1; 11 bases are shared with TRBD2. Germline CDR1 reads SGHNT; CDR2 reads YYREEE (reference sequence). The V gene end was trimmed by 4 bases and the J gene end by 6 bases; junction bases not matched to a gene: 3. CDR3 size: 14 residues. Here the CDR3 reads CASSIGTSGNEQFF. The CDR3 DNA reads TGTGCCAGCAGCATTGGGACTAGCGGCAATGAGCAGTTCTTC. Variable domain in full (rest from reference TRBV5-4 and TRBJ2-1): ETGVTQSPTHLIKTRGQQVTLRCSSQSGHNTVSWYQQALGQGPQFIFQYYREEENGRGNFPPRFSGLQFPNYSSELNVNALELDDSALYLCASSIGTSGNEQFFGPGTRLTVL.

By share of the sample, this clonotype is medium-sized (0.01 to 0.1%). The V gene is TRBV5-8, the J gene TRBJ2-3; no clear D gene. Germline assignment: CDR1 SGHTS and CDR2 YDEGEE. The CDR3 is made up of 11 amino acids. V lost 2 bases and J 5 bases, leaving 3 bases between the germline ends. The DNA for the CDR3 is TGTGCCAGCAGCTTCGGAGATACGCAGTATTTT. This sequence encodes CASSFGDTQYF.

Written as DNA, the CDR3 is TGTGCCAGCAGTTGTACCGGGACTAGTGGCAACGAGCAGTTCTTC. It translates to CASSCTGTSGNEQFF. The chain carries TRBV12-3 or TRBV12-4 and TRBJ2-1; 8 bases match TRBD2. With 4 bases clipped from V and 10 bases from J, the junction kept 12 bases outside the gene matches. The CDR3 consists of 15 residues.

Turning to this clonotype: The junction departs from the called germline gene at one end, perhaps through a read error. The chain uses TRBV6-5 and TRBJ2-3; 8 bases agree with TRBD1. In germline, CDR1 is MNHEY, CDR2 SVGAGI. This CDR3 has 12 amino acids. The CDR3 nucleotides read TGTGCCAGCTCGGCGGGGACAGGTACGCAGTATTTT. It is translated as CASSAGTGTQYF.

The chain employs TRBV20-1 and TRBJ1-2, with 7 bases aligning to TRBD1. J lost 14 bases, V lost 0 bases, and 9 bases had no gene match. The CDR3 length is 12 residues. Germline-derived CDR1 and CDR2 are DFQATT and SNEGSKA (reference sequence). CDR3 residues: CSARDPTGSSTF. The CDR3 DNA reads TGCAGTGCTAGAGATCCGACAGGGTCCTCTACCTTC.

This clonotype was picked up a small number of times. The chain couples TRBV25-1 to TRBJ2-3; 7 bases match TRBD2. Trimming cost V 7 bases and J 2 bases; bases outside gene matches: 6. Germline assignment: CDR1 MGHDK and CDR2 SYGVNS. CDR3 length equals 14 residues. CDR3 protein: CASTDSGDTDTQYF. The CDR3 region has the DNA TGTGCCAGCACCGACAGCGGGGACACAGATACGCAGTATTTT.

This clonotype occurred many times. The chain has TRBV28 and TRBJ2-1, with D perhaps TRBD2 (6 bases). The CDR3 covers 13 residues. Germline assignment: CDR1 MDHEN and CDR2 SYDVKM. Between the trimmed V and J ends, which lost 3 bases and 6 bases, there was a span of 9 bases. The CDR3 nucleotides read TGTGCCAGCAGTTTCGGAGGGGTCAATGAGCAGTTCTTC. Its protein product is CASSFGGVNEQFF.

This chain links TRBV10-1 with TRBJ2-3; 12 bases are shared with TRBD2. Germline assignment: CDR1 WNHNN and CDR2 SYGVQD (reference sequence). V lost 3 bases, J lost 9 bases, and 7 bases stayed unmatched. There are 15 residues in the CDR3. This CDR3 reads CASSDGTSGFLTQYF. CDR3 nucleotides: TGCGCCAGCAGTGACGGGACTAGCGGGTTTCTGACGCAGTATTTT.

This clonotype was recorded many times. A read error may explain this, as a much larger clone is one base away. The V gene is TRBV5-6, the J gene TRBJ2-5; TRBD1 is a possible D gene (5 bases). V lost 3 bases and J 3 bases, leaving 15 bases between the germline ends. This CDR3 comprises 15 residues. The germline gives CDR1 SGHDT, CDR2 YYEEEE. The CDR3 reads CASSYWGPGKETQYF. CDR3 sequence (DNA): TGTGCCAGCAGCTATTGGGGCCCGGGTAAAGAGACCCAGTACTTC.

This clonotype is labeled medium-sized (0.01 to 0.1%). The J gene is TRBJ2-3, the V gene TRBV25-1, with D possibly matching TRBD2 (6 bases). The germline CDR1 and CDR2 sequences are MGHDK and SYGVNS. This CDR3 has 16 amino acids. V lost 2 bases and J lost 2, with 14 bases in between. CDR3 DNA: TGTGCCAGCAGTGAAGGGTTGGGACTGTCCACAGATACGCAGTATTTT. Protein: CASSEGLGLSTDTQYF.

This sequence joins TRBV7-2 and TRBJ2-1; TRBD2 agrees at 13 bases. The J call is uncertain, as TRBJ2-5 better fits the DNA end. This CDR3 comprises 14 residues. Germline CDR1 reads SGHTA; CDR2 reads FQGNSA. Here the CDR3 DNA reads TGTGCCAGCAGCATCACTAGCGGGAGGGCAGCCCAGTACTTC. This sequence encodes CASSITSGRAAQYF.

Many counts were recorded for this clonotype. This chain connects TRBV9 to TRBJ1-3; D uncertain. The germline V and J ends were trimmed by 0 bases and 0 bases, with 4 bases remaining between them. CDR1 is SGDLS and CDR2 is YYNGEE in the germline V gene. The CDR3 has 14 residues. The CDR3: CASSVGDSGNTIYF. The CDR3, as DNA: TGTGCCAGCAGCGTAGGGGACTCTGGAAACACCATATATTTT.

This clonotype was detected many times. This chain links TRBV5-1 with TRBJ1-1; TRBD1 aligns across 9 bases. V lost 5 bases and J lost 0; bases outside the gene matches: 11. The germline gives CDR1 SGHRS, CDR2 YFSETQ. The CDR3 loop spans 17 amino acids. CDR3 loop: CASRDGQGHSMNTEAFF. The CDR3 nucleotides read TGCGCCAGCAGGGATGGACAGGGGCACAGCATGAACACTGAAGCTTTCTTT. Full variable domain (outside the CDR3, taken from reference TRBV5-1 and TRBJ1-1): KAGVTQTPRYLIKTRGQQVTLSCSPISGHRSVSWYQQTPGQGLQFLFEYFSETQRNKGNFPGRFSGRQFSNSRSEMNVSTLELGDSALYLCASRDGQGHSMNTEAFFGQGTRLTVV.

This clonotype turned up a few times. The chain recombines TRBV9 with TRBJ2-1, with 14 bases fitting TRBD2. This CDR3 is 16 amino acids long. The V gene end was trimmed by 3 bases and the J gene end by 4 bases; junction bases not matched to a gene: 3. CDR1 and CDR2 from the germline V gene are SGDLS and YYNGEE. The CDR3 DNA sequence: TGTGCCAGCAGCGGTGGGACTAGCGGGAGTTACAATGAGCAGTTCTTC. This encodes CASSGGTSGSYNEQFF. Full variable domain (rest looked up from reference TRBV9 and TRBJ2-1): DSGVTQTPKHLITATGQRVTLRCSPRSGDLSVYWYQQSLDQGLQFLIQYYNGEERAKGNILERFSAQQFPDLHSELNLSSLELGDSALYFCASSGGTSGSYNEQFFGPGTRLTVL.